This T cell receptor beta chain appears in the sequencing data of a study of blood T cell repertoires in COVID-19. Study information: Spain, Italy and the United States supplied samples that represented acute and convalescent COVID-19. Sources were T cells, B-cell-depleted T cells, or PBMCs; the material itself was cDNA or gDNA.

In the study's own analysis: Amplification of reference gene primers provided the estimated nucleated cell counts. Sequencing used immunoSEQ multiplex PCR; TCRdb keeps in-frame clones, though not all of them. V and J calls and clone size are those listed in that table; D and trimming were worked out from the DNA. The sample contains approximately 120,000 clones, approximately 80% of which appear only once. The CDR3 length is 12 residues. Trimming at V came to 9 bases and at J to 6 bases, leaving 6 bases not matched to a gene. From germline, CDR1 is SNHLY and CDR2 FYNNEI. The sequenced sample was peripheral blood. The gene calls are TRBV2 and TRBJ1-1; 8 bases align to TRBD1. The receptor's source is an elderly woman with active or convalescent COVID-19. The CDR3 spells CASNAGGSEAFF. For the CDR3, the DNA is TGTGCCAGTAACGCAGGGGGCTCTGAAGCTTTCTTT.